This T cell receptor (beta chain) derives from a study of response to subunit inactivated influenza vaccine. TCRdb passed the RT-PCR reads through MiXCR, listing each CDR3 protein once. The data hold around 570,000 distinct CDR3 sequences, with roughly 12% observed a single time. CDR3 length equals 17 residues. Trimming took 5 bases from V and 0 from J; bases not matched to a gene: 12. CDR1 DFQATT and CDR2 SNEGSKA come from the germline V gene (reference sequence). This clonotype was seen a few times. The sample was also reused in another study, on T cells expressing NK-cell markers. As that report states: UMIs were included in TCR beta cDNA generated by 5'RACE template switching. Eight donors were sequenced, of whom seven were HCMV-seropositive, while the remaining one was HCMV-seronegative. The use of an anti-gamma-delta TCR antibody, which was added in several experiments, restricted sorting to T cells expressing alpha-beta TCR. Top CD8+ clonotypes included the dominant CD3+CD56+NKG2C+ clonotypes in 5 to 7 donors. For four donors, these clonotypes were likewise the leading ones in the CD3+CD56-NKG2C+ fraction.

This chain joins TRBV20-1 and TRBJ2-3, with 9 bases that match TRBD2. The sequence was collected from a man aged 50-59 years who received an inactivated influenza vaccine. The sample in question was PBMCs from blood, obtained on the day of vaccination. CDR3 in amino acids: CSAEELAGISSTDTQYF. As DNA, the CDR3 is TGCAGTGCTGAGGAGCTAGCGGGGATCTCTAGCACAGATACGCAGTATTTT.